The entry below gives a single T cell receptor beta chain sequence along with its context. This sample is drawn from a study of control samples from healthy donors and cancer patients. Sequencing used immunoSEQ multiplex PCR; TCRdb keeps in-frame clones, though not all of them. The table includes 150,000 to 200,000 clones, approximately 96% detected once. The germline gives CDR1 SNHLY, CDR2 FYNNEI. CDR3 length equals 14 residues. The V and J ends lost 7 bases and 6 bases respectively, with 13 bases between them. The TCR sequence derives from a woman aged 25 to 39 in good health. The sequencing input was blood. J is TRBJ1-6 and V is TRBV2, with D hard to call. The chain's CDR3 is CASTAGLANSPLHF. In nucleotides, the CDR3 is TGTGCCAGCACGGCCGGGCTAGCTAATTCACCCCTCCACTTT.